The clone carrying this T cell receptor beta chain was counted only a few times. From the RT-PCR reads, TCRdb called clonotypes with MiXCR, one entry per CDR3 protein. The table includes approximately 10,000 distinct CDR3 sequences, about 6% detected once. The data are from a study of patients and donors after allogeneic stem cell transplantation. Deletions cut 4 bases from V and 2 bases from J, with 17 bases between. From germline, CDR1 is SGHAT and CDR2 FQDESV (reference sequence). The CDR3 sequence is 16 residues long. Input material: blood, either unsorted or a sorted T cell fraction (not recorded which). The sequence was collected from a human donor who was either an allogeneic HSCT recipient or a stem cell or donor lymphocyte infusion donor (not recorded which). It is not recorded whose cells these are; they may come from a transplant donor. The gene calls are TRBV11-1 and TRBJ2-5; TRBD2 is a possible D gene (6 bases). This chain's CDR3 is CASSSSGPITQETQYF. The CDR3, as DNA: TGTGCCAGCAGCTCCAGCGGGCCGATCACGCAAGAGACCCAGTACTTC.